A selection of T cell receptor beta chains follows, all from one sample in a study of cytomegalovirus exposure and HLA in healthy donors. The table came from immunoSEQ multiplex PCR; TCRdb's copy has only in-frame clones and leaves some out. The sample shows 90,000 to 120,000 clones, about 81% of them seen only once. The sequenced sample consisted of PBMCs. The receptor source for this set is a man aged 25-45 years in good health and CMV-seropositive. CDR3s include the opening cysteine and the closing phenylalanine or tryptophan. A D gene is named only where the DNA matches it firmly. A clone size is listed for some rows: how often the clone was seen (once, few, many), or a class if it is expanded.

j_call,v_call,d_call,clone_size,cdr3_aa,cdr3_nt
TRBJ1-5,TRBV2,TRBD1,few,CASGRSGQGGQPQHF,TGTGCCAGCGGCCGCTCGGGACAGGGGGGGCAGCCCCAGCATTTT
TRBJ1-1,TRBV25-1,NA,NA,CASSGHSFSTEAFF,TGTGCCAGCAGTGGCCACAGTTTCAGCACTGAAGCTTTCTTT
TRBJ2-7,TRBV7-2,TRBD1,once,CASSLGQGAEEQYF,TGTGCCAGCAGCTTAGGACAGGGGGCGGAGGAGCAGTACTTC
TRBJ1-2,TRBV2,TRBD1,NA,CASSGQGRSRYENYGYTF,TGTGCCAGCAGTGGACAGGGGAGAAGCCGATACGAAAACTATGGCTACACCTTC
TRBJ2-5,TRBV5-1,NA,NA,CASSYIAQEETQYF,TGCGCCAGCAGCTACATAGCGCAGGAGGAGACCCAGTACTTC
TRBJ1-4,TRBV19,NA,NA,CASQAQRGFEKLFF,TGTGCCAGCCAGGCTCAGAGGGGGTTTGAAAAACTGTTTTTT
TRBJ2-7,TRBV5-1,TRBD2,NA,CASRLAGGPGEQYF,TGCGCCAGCCGGTTAGCGGGGGGGCCAGGCGAGCAGTACTTC
TRBJ1-5,TRBV6-5,NA,NA,CASRDSSNQPQHF,TGTGCCAGCAGGGACAGTAGCAATCAGCCCCAGCATTTT
TRBJ1-2,TRBV16,NA,NA,CASSQSVHGHGYTF,TGTGCCAGCAGCCAATCAGTCCATGGGCATGGCTACACCTTC
TRBJ1-1,TRBV19,NA,NA,CASSVTGNTEAFF,TGTGCCAGTAGTGTAACAGGGAACACTGAAGCTTTCTTT
TRBJ2-5,TRBV7-6,TRBD2,NA,CASGLGGQLAGKTQYF,TGTGCCAGCGGCCTCGGGGGTCAACTAGCGGGGAAGACCCAGTACTTC
TRBJ2-5,TRBV2,TRBD2,NA,CASVSSGGYQETQYF,TGTGCCAGCGTCTCCAGCGGGGGATACCAAGAGACCCAGTACTTC
TRBJ1-6,TRBV5-8,NA,NA,CASSFRVTLHF,TGTGCCAGCAGCTTCAGGGTTACCCTCCACTTT
TRBJ2-5,TRBV30,NA,once,CAWSDRETQYF,TGTGCCTGGAGTGACAGGGAGACCCAGTACTTC
TRBJ2-1,TRBV6-1,TRBD1,NA,CASSVLGQGAKGFF,TGTGCCAGCAGTGTTCTTGGACAGGGGGCTAAGGGGTTCTTC
TRBJ2-7,TRBV28,TRBD1,NA,CASSGTGLGRLVEQYF,TGTGCCAGCAGCGGGACAGGGTTGGGCCGGCTTGTCGAGCAGTACTTC
TRBJ1-2,TRBV7-2,NA,NA,CASSLVAGEGYGYTF,TGTGCCAGCAGCTTAGTTGCAGGGGAGGGTTATGGCTACACCTTC
TRBJ2-3,TRBV11-2,TRBD1,NA,CASSSDRVADTQYF,TGTGCCAGCAGCTCGGACAGGGTGGCAGATACGCAGTATTTT
TRBJ2-3,TRBV11-2,NA,NA,CASSLGSLVVDTQYF,TGTGCCAGCAGCTTAGGGTCCCTAGTCGTCGATACGCAGTATTTT
TRBJ1-3,TRBV6-6,TRBD1,NA,CASSGTGGTGNTIYF,TGTGCCAGCAGCGGGACAGGGGGCACTGGAAACACCATATATTTT
TRBJ1-5,TRBV7-9,TRBD1,NA,CSSSAGTGTGNQPQHF,TGTTCCAGCAGCGCCGGGACAGGCACGGGCAATCAGCCCCAGCATTTT
TRBJ1-1,TRBV6-1,NA,NA,CASSGRLNTEAFF,TGTGCCAGCAGTGGCAGGCTGAACACTGAAGCTTTCTTT
TRBJ1-5,TRBV15,NA,NA,CAISRDPTSNQPQHF,TGTGCCATCAGCAGAGATCCGACATCCAATCAGCCCCAGCATTTT
TRBJ1-5,TRBV30,NA,NA,CAWSSGEYSNQPQHF,TGTGCCTGGAGTTCAGGGGAATATAGCAATCAGCCCCAGCATTTT
TRBJ1-4,TRBV5-4,NA,NA,CASSFGGREKLFF,TGTGCCAGCAGCTTCGGGGGGAGGGAAAAACTGTTTTTT
TRBJ2-1,TRBV6-6,TRBD2,NA,CASRPTSGGRNEQFF,TGTGCCAGCAGACCAACTAGCGGGGGGCGAAATGAGCAGTTCTTC
TRBJ1-1,TRBV6-5,NA,NA,CASTPTAYNTEAFF,TGTGCCAGCACCCCCACAGCTTATAACACTGAAGCTTTCTTT
TRBJ2-2,TRBV28,TRBD1,NA,CASISDRAEGSTGELFF,TGTGCCAGCATCTCGGACAGGGCCGAAGGCTCCACCGGGGAGCTGTTTTTT
TRBJ1-2,TRBV20-1,TRBD1,NA,CSAEGQFYTF,TGCAGTGCTGAGGGACAGTTCTACACCTTC
TRBJ2-7,TRBV6-5,TRBD1,NA,CASSSTRTGPSYEQYF,TGTGCCAGCAGTTCCACCCGGACAGGACCTTCCTACGAGCAGTACTTC
TRBJ2-7,TRBV9,NA,NA,CASSRGAFSYEQYF,TGTGCCAGCAGCCGGGGGGCGTTCTCCTACGAGCAGTACTTC
TRBJ2-3,TRBV15,NA,few,CATSRDPGTDTQYF,TGTGCCACCAGCAGAGATCCGGGCACAGATACGCAGTATTTT
TRBJ1-1,TRBV9,NA,NA,CASSALAGLNTEAFF,TGTGCCAGCAGCGCGTTGGCAGGGCTGAACACTGAAGCTTTCTTT
TRBJ1-5,TRBV12-5,NA,NA,CASGLVQQPQHF,TGTGCTAGTGGTTTGGTACAACAGCCCCAGCATTTT
TRBJ2-5,TRBV7-6,NA,NA,CASRTRPAEETQYF,TGTGCCAGCAGAACAAGACCGGCGGAGGAGACCCAGTACTTC
TRBJ2-1,TRBV5-4,TRBD2,NA,CASSLGGSGGSYNEQFF,TGTGCCAGCAGCTTGGGGGGTAGCGGGGGTTCCTACAATGAGCAGTTCTTC
TRBJ1-1,TRBV6-5,TRBD1,once,CASTGTGNTEAFF,TGTGCCAGCACCGGGACAGGGAACACTGAAGCTTTCTTT
TRBJ2-5,TRBV14,TRBD2,NA,CASSQGTSGGAGIKTQYF,TGTGCCAGCAGCCAAGGGACTAGCGGGGGGGCTGGAATAAAGACCCAGTACTTC
TRBJ2-3,TRBV27,TRBD2,NA,CASSFRGGGLYTDTQYF,TGTGCCAGCAGTTTTCGCGGCGGGGGGCTCTACACAGATACGCAGTATTTT
TRBJ2-3,TRBV7-3,TRBD2,once,CASSPVTSGGADTQYF,TGTGCCAGCAGCCCCGTAACTAGCGGGGGTGCAGATACGCAGTATTTT
TRBJ2-3,TRBV6-1,TRBD2,NA,CASNLAGRQYF,TGTGCCAGCAATTTAGCGGGTCGGCAGTATTTT
TRBJ2-1,TRBV6-4,NA,NA,CASSLEVVGEQFF,TGTGCCAGCAGCCTTGAAGTAGTTGGTGAGCAGTTCTTC
TRBJ2-7,TRBV29-1,NA,NA,CSVEDRAGATYEQYF,TGCAGCGTTGAAGATCGTGCGGGGGCCACCTACGAGCAGTACTTC
TRBJ2-7,TRBV2,NA,NA,CASIGMTDYEQYF,TGTGCCAGCATCGGAATGACAGACTACGAGCAGTACTTC
TRBJ2-7,TRBV7-9,TRBD1,NA,CASSLGTGGFYEQYF,TGTGCCAGCAGCTTAGGGACAGGGGGGTTCTACGAGCAGTACTTC
TRBJ1-1,TRBV18,NA,NA,CASSQRVAGGWTEAFF,TGTGCCAGCTCACAACGGGTCGCCGGGGGATGGACTGAAGCTTTCTTT
TRBJ1-4,TRBV19,TRBD1,NA,CASSRQGGQEKLFF,TGTGCCAGTAGTAGGCAGGGGGGTCAAGAAAAACTGTTTTTT
TRBJ2-1,TRBV5-1,TRBD2,NA,CASSWEGPYNEQFF,TGCGCCAGCAGCTGGGAGGGGCCCTACAATGAGCAGTTCTTC
TRBJ2-7,TRBV2,TRBD1,NA,CASSSTGSAFSAYEQYF,TGTGCCAGCAGCTCGACAGGGTCCGCTTTCTCGGCCTACGAGCAGTACTTC
TRBJ2-7,TRBV5-1,TRBD1,NA,CASSLGDRADEQYF,TGCGCCAGCAGCTTGGGGGACAGGGCGGACGAGCAGTACTTC
TRBJ2-6,TRBV7-3,TRBD2,few,CASSLMGLAGTGANVLTF,TGTGCCAGCAGCTTAATGGGCCTAGCGGGGACTGGGGCCAACGTCCTGACTTTC
TRBJ1-5,TRBV2,NA,once,CASSIHGQPQHF,TGTGCCAGCAGTATACACGGGCAGCCCCAGCATTTT
TRBJ1-2,TRBV5-1,NA,NA,CASSLGSGGGYTF,TGCGCCAGCAGCTTGGGATCGGGGGGAGGCTACACCTTC
TRBJ1-5,TRBV6-1,NA,NA,CASSEGQGLGQPQHF,TGTGCCAGCAGTGAAGGGCAGGGCCTTGGCCAGCCCCAGCATTTT